Sequencing of this TCR beta chain was carried out in a study of CD4 T cells in relation to SARS-CoV-2 and coronaviruses. On the study more broadly: After roughly ten days of antigen culture, PBMC TCR beta CDR3s were sequenced. The restricting HLA molecule for shared crossreactive spike epitopes was mapped. Study-wide results and caveats: Each donor contributed either pre-pandemic or post-infection samples, not both.

Germline CDR1 reads ENHRY; CDR2 reads SYGVKD. The CDR3 loop spans 12 amino acids. V shed 0 bases and J shed 5 bases, with 4 bases lying between them. Concerning this clone: Its specificity is not known.

Measured with immunoSEQ multiplex PCR; TCRdb has only the in-frame clones, and not every one. Of around 22,000 clones listed, around 77% are singletons. CD4+ T cells from unexposed donors were obtained before the COVID-19 pandemic (2011-2018). After about ten days of culture, CD4+ T cells were isolated. Testing used SARS-CoV-2 S/N and four cold-coronavirus spikes on unexposed-donor CD4+ T cells, cells permitting. The chain is built from TRBV10-3 and TRBJ2-5; no reliable D call. The source of this sequence is a human donor in good health. The sequenced material came from CD4+ T cells from PBMCs, cultured in vitro. This CDR3 reads CAISESRETQYF. CDR3 DNA: TGTGCCATCAGTGAGTCGAGGGAGACCCAGTACTTC.